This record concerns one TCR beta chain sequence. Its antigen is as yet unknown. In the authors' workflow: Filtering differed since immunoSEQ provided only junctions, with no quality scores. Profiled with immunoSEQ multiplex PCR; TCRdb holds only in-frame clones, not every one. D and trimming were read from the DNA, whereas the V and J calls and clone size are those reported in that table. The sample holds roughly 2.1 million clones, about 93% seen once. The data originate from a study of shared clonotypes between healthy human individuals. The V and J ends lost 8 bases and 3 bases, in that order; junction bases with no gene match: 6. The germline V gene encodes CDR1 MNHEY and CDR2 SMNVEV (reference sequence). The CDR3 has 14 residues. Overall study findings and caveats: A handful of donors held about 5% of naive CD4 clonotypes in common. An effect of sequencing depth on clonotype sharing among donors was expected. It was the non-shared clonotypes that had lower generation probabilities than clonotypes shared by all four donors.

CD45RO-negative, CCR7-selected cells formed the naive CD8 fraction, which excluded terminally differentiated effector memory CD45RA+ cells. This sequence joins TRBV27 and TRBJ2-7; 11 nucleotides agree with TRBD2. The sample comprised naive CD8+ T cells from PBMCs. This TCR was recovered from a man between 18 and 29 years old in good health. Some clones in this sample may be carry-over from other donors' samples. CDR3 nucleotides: TGTGCCAGCGGCCAAGGGACTAGCGGCTACGAGCAGTACTTC. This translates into CASGQGTSGYEQYF.